These 13 T cell receptor beta chains originate from one sample sequenced in a study of T cells in Graves' hyperthyroidism and ophthalmopathy. Researchers amplified the TCR beta CDR3 regions from RNA transcripts. The HTBI primer set was used in a first-round RT-PCR of the TCR CDR3. TCRdb reprocessed the multiplex PCR reads with MiXCR, giving one entry per CDR3 protein. Here the sample spans 300,000 to 350,000 distinct CDR3 sequences, about a sixth being singletons. Material: blood. These receptors all stem from a woman aged 40 to 50 with Graves' ophthalmopathy.

The chain is built from TRBV4-1 and TRBJ1-5, with a possible D match to TRBD1 (5 bases). The CDR3 has 18 residues. CDR1 is MGHRA, CDR2 YSYEKL, per germline. V lost 1 base and J 2 bases, leaving 18 bases between the germline ends. CDR3 sequence reads: CASSQGGSGGKGNQPQHF. The CDR3 DNA is TGCGCCAGCAGCCAAGGGGGGAGTGGAGGGAAGGGCAATCAGCCCCAGCATTTT.

This clonotype was seen ten or more times. This chain connects TRBV28 to TRBJ2-1, with TRBD2 as a possible D gene (5 bases). The CDR3 consists of 14 residues. Deletions cut 3 bases from V and 5 bases from J, with 11 bases between. Germline-derived CDR1 and CDR2 are MDHEN and SYDVKM. As DNA, the CDR3 is TGTGCCAGCAGTTTGGGTAGCGCCAACAATGAGCAGTTCTTC. This encodes CASSLGSANNEQFF.

This chain uses TRBV3-1 with TRBJ2-7, with D unclear. Germline V gene data show CDR1 as LGHDT and CDR2 as YNNKEL (reference sequence). This CDR3 has 13 residues. Trimming stripped 1 base from V and 7 bases from J, with 11 bases between. CDR3 loop: CASSQVINVEQYF. DNA of the CDR3: TGTGCCAGCAGCCAAGTGATTAATGTTGAGCAGTACTTC.

In its sample, this clonotype was seen many times. The rearrangement uses TRBV10-1 and TRBJ1-1; TRBD1 matches at 9 bases. With V trimmed by 5 bases and J by 4 bases, 14 bases remained unmatched. This CDR3 contains 17 residues. In germline, CDR1 is WNHNN, CDR2 SYGVQD (reference sequence). CDR3 DNA: TGCGCCAGCAGTCGGACAGGGGTCTTCGATACGGGCACTGAAGCTTTCTTT. Translated: CASSRTGVFDTGTEAFF.

The genes are TRBV18 and TRBJ2-1; 14 bases match TRBD2. CDR1 and CDR2 from the germline V gene are KGHSH and LQKENI. There are 19 residues in the CDR3. The ends lost 3 bases at V and 6 bases at J; junction bases unmatched: 13. The CDR3 region has the DNA TGTGCCAGCTCACCCATCTACAACGGACTAGCGGGAGGACTCAATGAGCAGTTCTTC. This translates into CASSPIYNGLAGGLNEQFF.

In its sample, this clonotype was seen a few times. This sequence joins TRBV7-9 and TRBJ1-1; unclear D gene. From germline, CDR1 is SEHNR and CDR2 FQNEAQ (reference sequence). V lost 1 base and J lost 4, with 10 bases in between. The CDR3 is 14 residues long. CDR3 loop: CASSLGSRSTEAFF. In DNA form, the CDR3 reads TGTGCCAGCAGCTTAGGTTCGAGGAGCACTGAAGCTTTCTTT.

This clonotype was seen many times. The genes are TRBV20-1 and TRBJ1-5; TRBD1 matches 8 bases. CDR3 length: 14 residues. With V trimmed by 1 base and J by 6 bases, 5 bases remained unmatched. CDR1 is DFQATT and CDR2 is SNEGSKA in the germline V gene (reference sequence). CDR3 nucleotide sequence: TGCAGTGCTAGAGTACAGGGGGTCGGTCAGCCCCAGCATTTT. Its translation: CSARVQGVGQPQHF.

The V and J genes are TRBV19 and TRBJ1-2, with unresolved D. V lost 4 bases to trimming and J lost 4 bases, with 13 bases between them. The germline CDR1 and CDR2 sequences are LNHDA and SQIVND (reference sequence). The CDR3 runs 14 residues. CDR3 bases: TGTGCCAGTAGTAGAGGGAGGCTCGGCTATGGCTACACCTTC. It codes for CASSRGRLGYGYTF.

There are many counts of this clonotype. V is TRBV6-1 and J is TRBJ2-7; D tentatively fits TRBD1 or TRBD2 (7 bases each). The CDR3 totals 15 residues. CDR1 MNHNS and CDR2 SASEGT come from the germline V gene. V gave up 6 bases and J gave up 3 bases, with 18 bases separating them. CDR3 sequence reads: CASRDTGEGNYEQYF. CDR3 coding DNA: TGTGCCAGCAGGGATACAGGGGAGGGAAACTACGAGCAGTACTTC.

Ten or more counts support this clonotype. The chain carries TRBV19 and TRBJ2-3; 7 bases agree with TRBD1. Germline CDR1 LNHDA, CDR2 SQIVND (reference sequence). CDR3 length: 17 residues. The V and J ends lost 5 bases and 5 bases, in that order; junction bases with no gene match: 16. In DNA, the CDR3 is TGTGCCAGTAGTCCGGAACCCACAGGGGCTCTCGTAGATACGCAGTATTTT. It is translated as CASSPEPTGALVDTQYF.

Ten or more counts support this clonotype. The rearrangement uses TRBV11-2 and TRBJ2-7; 7 bases align to TRBD1. CDR3 length: 14 residues. Trimming cost V 9 bases and J 6 bases; bases outside gene matches: 14. Per the germline V gene, CDR1 is SGHAT and CDR2 is FQNNGV. CDR3 residues: CASSLPGTVSEQYF. The CDR3 DNA is TGTGCCAGTTCCCTGCCTGGGACAGTGAGCGAGCAGTACTTC.

V usage is TRBV30 and J usage is TRBJ1-1; D gene ambiguous. The CDR3 is made up of 13 amino acids. Trimming removed 2 bases at V and 1 base at J, with 8 bases between. Per the germline V gene, CDR1 is GTSNPN and CDR2 is SVGIG (reference sequence). The CDR3 nucleotides read TGTGCCTGGAGTCCTTGGGGGAACACTGAAGCTTTCTTT. Amino acids: CAWSPWGNTEAFF.

This clonotype has just a few counts. The chain has TRBV2 and TRBJ1-5; the match to TRBD1 covers 7 bases. V lost 4 bases and J lost 1; bases outside the gene matches: 7. Germline loops: CDR1 SNHLY, CDR2 FYNNEI. The CDR3 totals 16 residues. The CDR3 coding sequence is TGTGCCAGCAGTGGTTTGGGAGGGGGCAGCAATCAGCCCCAGCATTTT. Translated: CASSGLGGGSNQPQHF.